The entry that follows covers one T cell receptor (beta chain) sequence. Antigen specificity is unknown. TCRdb re-called the 5' RACE reads through MiXCR, storing one row per CDR3 protein. Of approximately 200,000 distinct CDR3 sequences in the sample, over 10% were seen once. CDR3 length: 16 amino acids. V gave up 5 bases and J gave up 6 bases; unmatched junction bases: 12. Germline V lookup: CDR1 MNHNS, CDR2 SASEGT. The data were taken from a study of CD8 T cells in ankylosing spondylitis. Whole-study findings and limits: Clones tied to disease were said to be significantly enriched in matched ankylosing spondylitis synovial fluid.

The V and J genes are TRBV6-1 and TRBJ1-1, with TRBD1 identical over 10 bases. The origin of this receptor is a male donor with ankylosing spondylitis or in good health (not recorded which). Sequenced: blood, either unsorted or a sorted T cell fraction (not recorded which). CDR3 protein: CASSPERQGAVAEAFF. The CDR3 DNA follows: TGTGCCAGCAGTCCGGAACGACAGGGGGCTGTAGCTGAAGCTTTCTTT.